The rows below give T cell receptor beta chains drawn from one sample of a study of blood T cell repertoires in COVID-19. Sequenced by immunoSEQ multiplex PCR; TCRdb stores in-frame clones only, minus some. The table lists about 42,000 clones, approximately 91% of them singletons. Source material: peripheral blood. These receptors were taken from a human donor in a cohort sampled during active COVID-19. Each CDR3 is given with its conserved first and last residue. A D gene is named only where the DNA matches it firmly. The size entry is marked missing in some rows and otherwise reads once, few, many or a size class.

D	size	V	J	DNA	CDR3
TRBD2	.	TRBV7-6	TRBJ2-3	TGTGCCAGCGCCTCCGGCGGGGGATCTACAGATACGCAGTATTTT	CASASGGGSTDTQYF
.	few	TRBV6-5	TRBJ2-7	TGTGCCAGCATTAATAAAGCACAGGCCTACGAGCAGTACTTC	CASINKAQAYEQYF
.	.	TRBV3-1/TRBV3-2	TRBJ1-2	TGTGCCAGCAGCCAAGAATTCGCGGGCTACACCTTC	CASSQEFAGYTF
.	.	TRBV5-6	TRBJ1-6	TGTGCCAGCAGCGATAGGGGGGGAAATTCACCCCTCCACTTT	CASSDRGGNSPLHF
.	.	TRBV21-1	TRBJ2-1	TGTGCCAGCAGCAGTGGTAATAGCGGGGGCCCTCCATACAATGAGCAGTTCTTC	CASSSGNSGGPPYNEQFF
.	.	TRBV11-3	TRBJ2-1	TGTGCCAGCAGCCAAGACAAGAGTTCGCAGTTCTTC	CASSQDKSSQFF
TRBD1	.	TRBV6-5	TRBJ2-2	TGTGCCAGCAGTCAGGGGGCCGGGGTCCACGGGGAGCTGTTTTTT	CASSQGAGVHGELFF
TRBD1	.	TRBV2	TRBJ1-2	TGTGCCAGCAGAGAGACAGGGGGCTACTATGGCTACACCTTC	CASRETGGYYGYTF
TRBD1	.	TRBV5-5	TRBJ1-1	TGTGCCAGCAGCTTGGACAGGGGAGGCGACGGAGCTTTCTTT	CASSLDRGGDGAFF
TRBD2	.	TRBV9	TRBJ2-5	TGTGCCAGCAGCGCCCCAACTAGCGTAGGAGAGACCCAGTACTTC	CASSAPTSVGETQYF
TRBD1	.	TRBV19	TRBJ1-1	TGTGCCAGTAGTATAGGCGGGACAGGGCTAATGAACACTGAAGCTTTCTTT	CASSIGGTGLMNTEAFF
.	.	TRBV19	TRBJ2-7	TGTGCCAGTAGTATTGGCCCCTACGAGCAGTACTTC	CASSIGPYEQYF
TRBD1	few	TRBV24-1	TRBJ2-7	TGTGCCACCATAAAACAGGGGAGTACTTTCTACGAGCAGTACTTC	CATIKQGSTFYEQYF
TRBD1	.	TRBV6-6	TRBJ2-2	TGTGCCAGCCGCCCCCCAGGGGGCGTGGACACCGGGGAGCTGTTTTTT	CASRPPGGVDTGELFF
.	.	TRBV5-1	TRBJ1-2	TGCGCCAGCAGCAGGCGACAGGCCGCCGAATCCGACTATGGCTACACCTTC	CASSRRQAAESDYGYTF
.	.	TRBV10-3	TRBJ2-2	TGTGCCATCAGGGACAGGGAGGGCAACGGGGAGCTGTTTTTT	CAIRDREGNGELFF
TRBD2	.	TRBV6-1	TRBJ2-5	TGTGCCAGCAGTGAAGTTCTAGCGGGGGGTGGGGAGACCCAGTACTTC	CASSEVLAGGGETQYF
TRBD1	.	TRBV7-2	TRBJ1-2	TGTGCCAGCAGCTTAGCAGGGGGCGACTATGGCTACACCTTC	CASSLAGGDYGYTF
.	few	TRBV5-4	TRBJ2-5	TGTGCCAGCAGAAGTGCAGGACTAGGGGGGTCGGAGACCCAGTACTTC	CASRSAGLGGSETQYF
TRBD1	.	TRBV2	TRBJ2-3	TGTGCCAGCAGAGTACAGGGGGCCACAGATACGCAGTATTTT	CASRVQGATDTQYF
TRBD1	few	TRBV3-1/TRBV3-2	TRBJ1-6	TGTGCCAGCAGCCGCGCCGGGACAGGGAATTCACCCCTCCACTTT	CASSRAGTGNSPLHF
.	.	TRBV6-1	TRBJ2-1	TGTGCCAGCAGTGAACTAACAGGTTGGAATGAGCAGTTCTTC	CASSELTGWNEQFF
.	.	TRBV30	TRBJ1-1	TGTGCCTGCAGAAGGGGGACCCTTGAAGCTTTCTTT	CACRRGTLEAFF
.	.	TRBV2	TRBJ1-1	TGTGCCAGCAGCGGGGATGGGGACACTGAAGCTTTCTTT	CASSGDGDTEAFF
.	.	TRBV2	TRBJ2-5	TGTGCCAGCAGTGAAAAGGGGGTAAGGGCCCAGTACTTC	CASSEKGVRAQYF
TRBD1	.	TRBV7-9	TRBJ2-5	TGTGCCAGCAGCTTTGACAGGGCATCTGGGGAGACCCAGTACTTC	CASSFDRASGETQYF
TRBD1	.	TRBV10-3	TRBJ1-2	TGTGCCATCAGTGGGCGACAGGGGTCTACCTATGGCTACACCTTC	CAISGRQGSTYGYTF
.	few	TRBV2	TRBJ2-4	TGTGCCAGCAGTGAATGGGAGGGGGGTAAAAACATTCAGTACTTC	CASSEWEGGKNIQYF
TRBD1	once	TRBV13	TRBJ1-2	TGTGCCAGCAGCGCCGGGACAGGGGGGACCTATGGCTACACCTTC	CASSAGTGGTYGYTF
.	few	TRBV14	TRBJ2-5	TGTGCCAGCAGCCAAGTTAGTCCCAGGCAAGAGACCCAGTACTTC	CASSQVSPRQETQYF
TRBD1	.	TRBV5-1	TRBJ1-2	TGCGCCAGCAGCTTGGCCGGGACAGGGGGCGAAGGCTACACCTTC	CASSLAGTGGEGYTF
.	.	TRBV2	TRBJ2-5	TGTGCCGGCGGATACGTTCGGGAGACCCAGTACTTC	CAGGYVRETQYF
.	medium-sized	TRBV7-9	TRBJ1-1	TGTGCCAGCAGGGGGGCATGGAACACTGAAGCTTTCTTT	CASRGAWNTEAFF
TRBD1	.	TRBV4-1	TRBJ2-2	TGCGCCAGCAGCCAGGTGGACAGGGAGCTTGGGGAGCTGTTTTTT	CASSQVDRELGELFF
TRBD1	.	TRBV27	TRBJ1-2	TGTGCCAGCAGTACAGAAAAGGACAGGGGCTATGGCTACACCTTC	CASSTEKDRGYGYTF
.	.	TRBV7-8	TRBJ2-3	TGTGCCAGCAGCTTCGGGGAGACAGATACGCAGTATTTT	CASSFGETDTQYF
TRBD2	.	TRBV7-9	TRBJ2-3	TGTGCCAGCAGCTTGTCGGGGGGGCCCGGTGGGCAGTATTTT	CASSLSGGPGGQYF
TRBD1	.	TRBV7-3	TRBJ2-1	TGTGCCAGCAGCTTAGGAGGGGACAGGGGGAATAATGAGCAGTTCTTC	CASSLGGDRGNNEQFF
TRBD2	.	TRBV6-5	TRBJ2-1	TGTGCCAGCTTCACGGGGGGGATGGGGGTTGAGCAGTTCTTC	CASFTGGMGVEQFF
.	.	TRBV7-6	TRBJ2-5	TGTGCCAGCAGCTTAGATTATGGGGGCGAGACCCAGTACTTC	CASSLDYGGETQYF
.	.	TRBV24-1	TRBJ2-1	TGTGCCACCTCGGACTGGTCCAATGAGCAGTTCTTC	CATSDWSNEQFF
TRBD1	.	TRBV2	TRBJ1-1	TGTGCCAGCAGTGCCGACAGGGGGCCCGTCACTGAAGCTTTCTTT	CASSADRGPVTEAFF
.	.	TRBV5-1	TRBJ2-7	TGCGCCAGCAGCTTGCAGGGGAGCTCCTACGAGCAGTACTTC	CASSLQGSSYEQYF
TRBD1	.	TRBV6-6	TRBJ1-3	TGTGCCAGCCGGGACAGGGACTCGGCGGCTGGAAACACCATATATTTT	CASRDRDSAAGNTIYF
TRBD1	.	TRBV6-6	TRBJ1-1	TGTGCCAGCAGTGGACCGGGACAGGGGCGAGGCACTGAAGCTTTCTTT	CASSGPGQGRGTEAFF
TRBD1	.	TRBV6-6	TRBJ1-1	TGTGCCAGCAATAAACAGGGGGTCACTGAAGCTTTCTTT	CASNKQGVTEAFF
TRBD1	.	TRBV6-2/TRBV6-3	TRBJ1-6	TGTGCCAGCAGCTCAACAGGGGAGGATTCACCCCTCCACTTT	CASSSTGEDSPLHF
TRBD1	.	TRBV2	TRBJ1-6	TGTGCCAGCACCGGCCTGGGACAGTACTATAATTCACCCCTCCACTTT	CASTGLGQYYNSPLHF
TRBD2	.	TRBV5-1	TRBJ2-5	TGCGCCAGCAGCTTAAGACAGAGCGGGGTAGAGACCCAGTACTTC	CASSLRQSGVETQYF